These 5 T cell receptor beta chains share one sample of origin, sequenced in a study of cytomegalovirus exposure and HLA in healthy donors. Vbeta (60) and Jbeta (13) primers were used in the PCR. Data came from immunoSEQ multiplex PCR; TCRdb stores just in-frame clones and leaves some out. The sample consists of some 140,000 clones, 76% of them appearing once. Sample: PBMCs. The receptors stem from a female donor in good health and CMV-seropositive.

The V call is TRBV5-5, the J call TRBJ1-5, with D perhaps matching TRBD1 (5 bases). V was clipped by 1 base and J by 7 bases, with 12 bases between them. CDR1 and CDR2 from the germline V gene are SGHKS and YYEKEE (reference sequence). CDR3 length equals 14 residues. This CDR3 is CASSLSRVEQPQHF. DNA for the CDR3: TGTGCCAGCAGCTTGTCCAGGGTGGAGCAGCCCCAGCATTTT. Filled out from reference TRBV5-5 and TRBJ1-5, the complete variable domain reads DAGVTQSPTHLIKTRGQQVTLRCSPISGHKSVSWYQQVLGQGPQFIFQYYEKEERGRGNFPDRFSARQFPNYSSELNVNALLLGDSALYLCASSLSRVEQPQHFGDGTRLSIL.

This rearrangement joins TRBV27 to TRBJ2-5; 7 nucleotides agree with TRBD2. J gave up 5 bases and V 1 base, and 1 base lay outside the gene matches. CDR1 is MNHEY, CDR2 SMNVEV, per germline (reference sequence). CDR3 length equals 13 residues. The CDR3 DNA follows: TGTGCCAGCAGTTTATGGGGAGGGGAGACCCAGTACTTC. This sequence encodes CASSLWGGETQYF.

The genes are TRBV19 and TRBJ2-1; 9 bases match TRBD2. This CDR3 has 17 residues. The V segment lost 7 bases and the J segment 3 bases; nucleotides outside the gene matches: 13. Germline lookup yields CDR1 LNHDA and CDR2 SQIVND (reference sequence). Here the CDR3 reads CASKASGERGGYNEQFF. The CDR3 DNA sequence: TGTGCCAGTAAGGCTAGCGGGGAGAGGGGAGGCTACAATGAGCAGTTCTTC. The full variable domain, with the rest looked up from reference TRBV19 and TRBJ2-1, is DGGITQSPKYLFRKEGQNVTLSCEQNLNHDAMYWYRQDPGQGLRLIYYSQIVNDFQKGDIAEGYSVSREKKESFPLTVTSAQKNPTAFYLCASKASGERGGYNEQFFGPGTRLTVL.

The J gene is TRBJ1-2, the V gene TRBV30; TRBD1 matches 8 bases. V lost 5 bases to trimming and J lost 6 bases; unmatched junction nucleotides: 11. The germline gives CDR1 GTSNPN, CDR2 SVGIG (reference sequence). This CDR3 spans 14 amino acids. The CDR3 nucleotides read TGTGCCTGGTCCTTAGGACAGGGCATGGATGGCTACACCTTC. Translating gives CAWSLGQGMDGYTF.

This chain uses TRBV4-1 with TRBJ2-3; weak D call: TRBD2 (6 bases). V was clipped by 5 bases and J by 2 bases, with 17 bases between them. The germline gives CDR1 MGHRA, CDR2 YSYEKL. The CDR3 extends over 16 amino acids. The CDR3 nucleotides read TGCGCCAGCAGCTCCATGGGAGGAGGGCTCACAGATACGCAGTATTTT. Its protein product is CASSSMGGGLTDTQYF.